There are many counts of the clone carrying this T cell receptor (beta chain). TCRdb re-analysed the RT-PCR reads in MiXCR, keeping a single row per CDR3 protein. The sample holds more than 550,000 distinct CDR3 sequences, over 9% seen once. The data belong to a study of response to subunit inactivated influenza vaccine. The CDR3 has 13 residues. Germline-derived CDR1 and CDR2 are LGHNA and YSLEER. The V and J ends lost 0 bases and 5 bases respectively, with 7 bases between them. These records were also assigned to another study, of T cells expressing NK-cell markers. In that study: For TCR beta, cDNA was produced by 5'RACE template switching with UMIs. T cells sorted in several experiments were restricted to alpha-beta TCR T cells by an anti-gamma-delta TCR antibody. For several donors, the dominant NKG2C+ clonotypes made up roughly 1.0-7.5% of their CD8+ T cells. These same clonotypes (in a few donors) also led the CD3+CD56-NKG2C+ fraction.

The source was PBMCs from blood, collected on the day of vaccination. The V gene is TRBV4-3, the J gene TRBJ1-1; D not certain. This receptor was obtained from a man aged 50-59 years who received an inactivated influenza vaccine. CDR3 nucleotide sequence: TGCGCCAGCAGCCAAGACTCGGGTACTGAAGCTTTCTTT. This gives the protein CASSQDSGTEAFF.